The entry below gives a single T cell receptor beta chain sequence along with its context. What it binds is not known. The data are from a study of cytomegalovirus exposure and HLA in healthy donors. Notes on the study in general: A list of roughly 180 TCR beta chains associated with cytomegalovirus was given. Segments of the TCR beta V type were, in most cases, productive about 90% or about 30% of the time in an earlier analysis.

The PCR made use of 60 Vbeta and 13 Jbeta primers. Libraries were prepared by immunoSEQ multiplex PCR; TCRdb keeps only in-frame clonotypes and omits some of them. This sample's clone table lists roughly 78,000 clones. Though probably carrying unrecorded immune exposures, donors were nominally healthy at sampling. The CDR3 has 13 residues. Germline loops: CDR1 GTSNPN, CDR2 SVGIG (reference sequence). Trimming cost V 2 bases and J 15 bases, with 20 bases left between them. The sequenced sample was PBMCs. The chain has TRBV30 and TRBJ2-1; D possibly corresponds to TRBD2 (6 bases). This clonotype was obtained from a man aged 35-49 years in good health and CMV-seronegative. CDR3: CAWSRGVGSPAFF. The CDR3 DNA reads TGTGCCTGGAGTCGCGGGGTGGGCTCTCCCGCGTTCTTC.